This paragraph covers one TCR beta chain sequence. Original data processing: Amplifying reference gene primers gave estimates of nucleated cell counts. Measured with immunoSEQ multiplex PCR; TCRdb has only the in-frame clones, and not every one. D and trimming come from the DNA, and the V and J calls and clone size come from that table. The table has about 98,000 clones, about four fifths seen once. CDR3 size: 15 residues. In germline, CDR1 is SSHAT, CDR2 FNYEAQ (reference sequence). The V gene end was trimmed by 6 bases and the J gene end by 5 bases; junction bases not matched to a gene: 8. This record belongs to a study of blood T cell repertoires in COVID-19. Background on the study: Acute-phase and convalescent COVID-19 samples originated in the United States, Italy and Spain. From T cells, B-cell-depleted T cells, or PBMCs came the material, which was cDNA or gDNA.

The receptor was isolated from a man in his forties with active or convalescent COVID-19. The chain employs TRBV7-7 and TRBJ2-3, with 10 bases matching TRBD1. The material sequenced was peripheral blood. This chain's CDR3 is CASSPGRTGGDTQYF. CDR3 DNA sequence: TGTGCCAGCAGTCCCGGGCGGACAGGGGGAGATACGCAGTATTTT.